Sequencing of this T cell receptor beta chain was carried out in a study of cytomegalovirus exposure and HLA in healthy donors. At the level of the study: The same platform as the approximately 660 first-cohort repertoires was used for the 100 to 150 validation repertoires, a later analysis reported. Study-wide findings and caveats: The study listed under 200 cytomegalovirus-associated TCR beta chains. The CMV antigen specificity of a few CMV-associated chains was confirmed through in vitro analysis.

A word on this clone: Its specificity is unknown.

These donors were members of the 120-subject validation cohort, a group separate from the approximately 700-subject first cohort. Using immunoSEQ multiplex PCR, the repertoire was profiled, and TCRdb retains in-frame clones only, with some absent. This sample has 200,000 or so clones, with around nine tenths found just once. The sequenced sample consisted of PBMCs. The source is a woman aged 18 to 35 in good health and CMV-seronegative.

CDR3 coding DNA: TGTGCCTTCCACCCGACAGGGGTTGACATTCAGTACTTC. It is translated as CAFHPTGVDIQYF. The chain links TRBV5-4 to TRBJ2-4, with 8 bases that match TRBD1. Trimming at V came to 10 bases and at J to 8 bases, leaving 11 bases not matched to a gene. This CDR3 comprises 13 residues. The germline V gene has CDR1 SGHNT and CDR2 YYREEE (reference sequence).